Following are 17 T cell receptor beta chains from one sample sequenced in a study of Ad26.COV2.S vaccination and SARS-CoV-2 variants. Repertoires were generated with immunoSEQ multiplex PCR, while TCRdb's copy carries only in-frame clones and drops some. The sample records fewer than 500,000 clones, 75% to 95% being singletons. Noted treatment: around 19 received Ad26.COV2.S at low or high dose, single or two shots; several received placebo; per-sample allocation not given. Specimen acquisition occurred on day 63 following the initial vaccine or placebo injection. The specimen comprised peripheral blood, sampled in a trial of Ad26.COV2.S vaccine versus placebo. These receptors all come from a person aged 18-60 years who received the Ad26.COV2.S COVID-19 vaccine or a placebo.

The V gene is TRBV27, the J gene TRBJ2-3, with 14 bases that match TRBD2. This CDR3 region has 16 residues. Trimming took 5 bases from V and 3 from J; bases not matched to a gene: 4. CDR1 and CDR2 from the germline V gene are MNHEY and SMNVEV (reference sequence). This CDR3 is CASSLGLAGATDTQYF. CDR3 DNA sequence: TGTGCCAGCAGTCTGGGACTAGCGGGAGCAACAGATACGCAGTATTTT.

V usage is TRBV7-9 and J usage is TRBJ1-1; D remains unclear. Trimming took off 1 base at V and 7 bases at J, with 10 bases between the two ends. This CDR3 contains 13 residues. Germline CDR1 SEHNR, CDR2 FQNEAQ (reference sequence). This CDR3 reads CASSLGAGNEAFF. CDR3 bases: TGTGCCAGCAGCTTAGGAGCAGGTAATGAAGCTTTCTTT.

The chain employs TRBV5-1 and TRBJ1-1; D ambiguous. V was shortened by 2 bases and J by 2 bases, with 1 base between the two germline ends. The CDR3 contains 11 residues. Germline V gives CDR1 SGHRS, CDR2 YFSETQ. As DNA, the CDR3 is TGCGCCAGCAGCTTCAACACTGAAGCTTTCTTT. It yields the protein CASSFNTEAFF.

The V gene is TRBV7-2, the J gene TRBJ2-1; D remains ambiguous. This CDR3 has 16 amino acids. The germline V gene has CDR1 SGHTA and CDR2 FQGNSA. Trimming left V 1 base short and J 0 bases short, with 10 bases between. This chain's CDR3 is CASSLVASSSYNEQFF. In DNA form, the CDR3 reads TGTGCCAGCAGCTTAGTCGCGTCGAGCTCCTACAATGAGCAGTTCTTC.

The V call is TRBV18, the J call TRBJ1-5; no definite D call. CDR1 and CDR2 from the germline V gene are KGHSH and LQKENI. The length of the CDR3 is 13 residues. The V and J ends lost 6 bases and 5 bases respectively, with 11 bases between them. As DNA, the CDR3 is TGTGCCAGCTCCCCCACGCCGGATCAGCCCCAGCATTTT. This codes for CASSPTPDQPQHF.

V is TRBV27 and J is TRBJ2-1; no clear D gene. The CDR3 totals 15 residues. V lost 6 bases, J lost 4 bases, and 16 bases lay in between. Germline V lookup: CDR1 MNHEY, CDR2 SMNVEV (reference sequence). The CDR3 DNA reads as TGTGCCAGCAGGCAAGGGTTATTGACTTACAATGAGCAGTTCTTC. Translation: CASRQGLLTYNEQFF.

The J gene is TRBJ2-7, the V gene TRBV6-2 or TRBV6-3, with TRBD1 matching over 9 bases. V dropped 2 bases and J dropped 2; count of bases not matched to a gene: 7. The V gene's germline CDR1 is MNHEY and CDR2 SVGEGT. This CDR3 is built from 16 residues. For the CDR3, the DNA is TGTGCCAGCAGTTACGCCGGGACAGGGTACACCTACGAGCAGTACTTC. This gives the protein CASSYAGTGYTYEQYF.

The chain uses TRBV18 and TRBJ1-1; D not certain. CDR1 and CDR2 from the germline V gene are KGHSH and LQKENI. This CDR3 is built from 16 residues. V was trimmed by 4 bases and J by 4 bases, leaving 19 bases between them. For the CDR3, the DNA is TGTGCCAGCTCACACCCCGGCGGGCTCTACGGCACTGAAGCTTTCTTT. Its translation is CASSHPGGLYGTEAFF.

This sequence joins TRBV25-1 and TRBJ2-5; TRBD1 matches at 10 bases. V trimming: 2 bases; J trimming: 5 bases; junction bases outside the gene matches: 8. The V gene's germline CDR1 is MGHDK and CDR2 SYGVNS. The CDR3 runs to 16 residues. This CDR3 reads CASSEAEDRGVETQYF. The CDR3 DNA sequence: TGTGCCAGCAGTGAAGCCGAGGACAGGGGGGTGGAGACCCAGTACTTC.

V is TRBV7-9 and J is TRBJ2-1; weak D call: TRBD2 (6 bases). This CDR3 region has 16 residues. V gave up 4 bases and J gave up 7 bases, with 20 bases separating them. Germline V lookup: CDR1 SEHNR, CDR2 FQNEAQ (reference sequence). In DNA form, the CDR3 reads TGTGCCAGCAGCTCCCTGGGGCTAGTCGGGAGAAATGAGCAGTTCTTC. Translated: CASSSLGLVGRNEQFF.

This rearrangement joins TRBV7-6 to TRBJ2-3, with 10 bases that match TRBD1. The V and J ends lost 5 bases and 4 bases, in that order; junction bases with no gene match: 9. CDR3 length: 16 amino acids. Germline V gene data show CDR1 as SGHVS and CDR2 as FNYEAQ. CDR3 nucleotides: TGTGCCAGCAGCCTCCGACAGGGGGCGTCTCCAGATACGCAGTATTTT. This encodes CASSLRQGASPDTQYF.

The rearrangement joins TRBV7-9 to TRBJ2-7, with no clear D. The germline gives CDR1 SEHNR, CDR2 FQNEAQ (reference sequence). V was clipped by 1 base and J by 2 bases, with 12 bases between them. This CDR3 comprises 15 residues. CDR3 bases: TGTGCCAGCAGCTTAGATGGGTCCCGGGCCTACGAGCAGTACTTC. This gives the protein CASSLDGSRAYEQYF.

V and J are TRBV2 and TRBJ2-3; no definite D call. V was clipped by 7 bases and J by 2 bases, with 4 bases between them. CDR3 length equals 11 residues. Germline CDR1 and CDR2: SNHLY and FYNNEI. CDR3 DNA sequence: TGTGCCAGCACGTACACAGATACGCAGTATTTT. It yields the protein CASTYTDTQYF.

CDR3 sequence reads: CASSWRTGLKTYEQYF. The CDR3, as DNA: TGTGCCAGCAGCTGGAGGACAGGACTAAAAACCTACGAGCAGTACTTC. V usage is TRBV5-5 and J usage is TRBJ2-7; tentative D call: TRBD1 (7 bases). Looked up from germline, CDR1 is SGHKS and CDR2 is YYEKEE (reference sequence). The CDR3 has 16 amino acids. V lost 3 bases and J 2 bases, leaving 18 bases between the germline ends.

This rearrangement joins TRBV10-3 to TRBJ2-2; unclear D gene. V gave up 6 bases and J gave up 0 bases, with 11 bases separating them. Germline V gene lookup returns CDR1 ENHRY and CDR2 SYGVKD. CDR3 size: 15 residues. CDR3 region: CAISLRQSNTGELFF. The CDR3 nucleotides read TGTGCCATCAGCCTGCGGCAGTCGAACACCGGGGAGCTGTTTTTT.

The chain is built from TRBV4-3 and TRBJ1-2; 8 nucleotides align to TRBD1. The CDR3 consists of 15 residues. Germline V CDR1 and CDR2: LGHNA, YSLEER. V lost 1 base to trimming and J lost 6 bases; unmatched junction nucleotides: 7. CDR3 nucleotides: TGCGCCAGCAGCCAAGTCCCCAGGGGGCGGGATGGCTACACCTTC. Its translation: CASSQVPRGRDGYTF.

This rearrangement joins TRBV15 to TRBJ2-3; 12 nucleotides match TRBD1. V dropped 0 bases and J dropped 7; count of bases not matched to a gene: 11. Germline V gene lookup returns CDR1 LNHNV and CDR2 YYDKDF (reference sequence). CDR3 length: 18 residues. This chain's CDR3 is CATSRELPGQGALNTQYF. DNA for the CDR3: TGTGCCACCAGCAGAGAACTTCCGGGACAGGGGGCATTAAATACGCAGTATTTT.